This is a list of T cell receptor beta chains from one sample in a study of blood T cell repertoires in COVID-19. The method was immunoSEQ multiplex PCR; TCRdb's version includes in-frame clones alone and lacks a portion of them. Of 88,000 or so clones in the sample, roughly 85% were seen once. Material for sequencing was peripheral blood. All receptors derive from a human donor in a cohort sampled during active COVID-19. CDR3s include the opening cysteine and the closing phenylalanine or tryptophan. D genes are given only for firm matches. A row's size may be missing; if present it is once, few, many or a size class.

j_gene: TRBJ2-5
v_gene: TRBV4-1
abundance: NA
d_gene: NA
CDR3nt: TGCGCCAGCAGCCAAGATCGATGGGCAGGGGTCAGTCGAGAGACCCAGTACTTC
CDR3aa: CASSQDRWAGVSRETQYF

j_gene: TRBJ2-3
v_gene: TRBV28
abundance: NA
d_gene: TRBD2
CDR3nt: TGTGCCAGCGGGGCCGTGGCGGGAGGTGGTACAGATACGCAGTATTTT
CDR3aa: CASGAVAGGGTDTQYF

j_gene: TRBJ2-6
v_gene: TRBV19
abundance: NA
d_gene: NA
CDR3nt: TGTGCCAGTAGTATTTCGGTCTCTGGGGCCAACGTCCTGACTTTC
CDR3aa: CASSISVSGANVLTF

j_gene: TRBJ2-5
v_gene: TRBV7-2
abundance: NA
d_gene: TRBD2
CDR3nt: TGTGCCAGCAGCTTATGGACTAGCGGGGGCGGTGAGACCCAGTACTTC
CDR3aa: CASSLWTSGGGETQYF

j_gene: TRBJ2-7
v_gene: TRBV6-2/TRBV6-3
abundance: NA
d_gene: TRBD2
CDR3nt: TGTGCCAGCAGTTACAGGCCTAGCGGGTACGAGCAGTACTTC
CDR3aa: CASSYRPSGYEQYF

j_gene: TRBJ1-2
v_gene: TRBV19
abundance: NA
d_gene: NA
CDR3nt: TGTGCCAGTAGCAACCCCGGGGGGGCTGAGGCCCCAACCTATGGCTACACCTTC
CDR3aa: CASSNPGGAEAPTYGYTF

j_gene: TRBJ2-4
v_gene: TRBV3-1/TRBV3-2
abundance: few
d_gene: NA
CDR3nt: TGTGCCAGCAGGCAGGGCGGTCAGGTCATTCAGTACTTC
CDR3aa: CASRQGGQVIQYF

j_gene: TRBJ1-2
v_gene: TRBV7-3
abundance: NA
d_gene: TRBD1
CDR3nt: TGTGCCAGCAGCTTAAACCCCTCGGGACAGGGATTCGTCTCTGGCTACACCTTC
CDR3aa: CASSLNPSGQGFVSGYTF

j_gene: TRBJ2-1
v_gene: TRBV6-6
abundance: NA
d_gene: NA
CDR3nt: TGTGCCAGCAGCAGAGCGGGTGAGCAGTTCTTC
CDR3aa: CASSRAGEQFF

j_gene: TRBJ2-5
v_gene: TRBV12-3/TRBV12-4
abundance: NA
d_gene: NA
CDR3nt: TGTGCCAGCAGTTTTGGACGGGGAGAGACCCAGTACTTC
CDR3aa: CASSFGRGETQYF

j_gene: TRBJ1-5
v_gene: TRBV19
abundance: NA
d_gene: NA
CDR3nt: TGTGCCAGTAGTATTGGCCAGGGGATGAGTCAGCCCCAGCATTTT
CDR3aa: CASSIGQGMSQPQHF

j_gene: TRBJ2-1
v_gene: TRBV5-1
abundance: NA
d_gene: TRBD2
CDR3nt: TGCGCCAGCAGCTTCGCCCCCGGGACTAGTTACAATGAGCAGTTCTTC
CDR3aa: CASSFAPGTSYNEQFF

j_gene: TRBJ2-3
v_gene: TRBV29-1
abundance: few
d_gene: TRBD1
CDR3nt: TGCAGCGTTGATCGGACAGGGAGGCTTTCAGATACGCAGTATTTT
CDR3aa: CSVDRTGRLSDTQYF